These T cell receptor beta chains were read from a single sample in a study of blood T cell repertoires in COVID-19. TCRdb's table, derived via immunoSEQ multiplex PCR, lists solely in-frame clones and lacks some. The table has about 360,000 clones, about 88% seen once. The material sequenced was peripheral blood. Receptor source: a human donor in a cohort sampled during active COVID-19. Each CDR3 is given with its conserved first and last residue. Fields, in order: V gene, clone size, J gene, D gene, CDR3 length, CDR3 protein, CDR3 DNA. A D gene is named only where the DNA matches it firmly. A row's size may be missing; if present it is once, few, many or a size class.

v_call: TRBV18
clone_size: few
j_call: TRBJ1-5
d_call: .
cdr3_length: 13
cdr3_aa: CASSQGRNQPQHF
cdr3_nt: TGTGCCAGCTCACAGGGGAGGAATCAGCCCCAGCATTTT

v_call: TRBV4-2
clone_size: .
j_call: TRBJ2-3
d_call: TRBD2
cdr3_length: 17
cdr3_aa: CASSQEASGPPTDTQYF
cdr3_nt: TGTGCCAGCAGCCAAGAGGCTAGCGGCCCTCCCACAGATACGCAGTATTTT

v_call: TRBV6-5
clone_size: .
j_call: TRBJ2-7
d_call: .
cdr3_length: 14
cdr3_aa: CASSYSQAPYEQYF
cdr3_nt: TGTGCCAGCAGTTATTCTCAGGCGCCTTACGAGCAGTACTTC

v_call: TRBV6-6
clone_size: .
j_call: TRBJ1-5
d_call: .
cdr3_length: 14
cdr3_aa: CASRGGGDNQPQHF
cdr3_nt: TGTGCCAGCAGAGGAGGGGGGGACAATCAGCCCCAGCATTTT

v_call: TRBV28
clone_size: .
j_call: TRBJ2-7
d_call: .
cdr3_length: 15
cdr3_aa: CASSWGNRDPYEQYF
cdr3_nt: TGTGCCAGCAGTTGGGGCAACAGGGACCCCTACGAGCAGTACTTC

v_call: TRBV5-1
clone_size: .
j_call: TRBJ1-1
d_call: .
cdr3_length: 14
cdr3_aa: CASSLVGQRTEAFF
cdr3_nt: TGCGCCAGCAGCTTGGTAGGACAGAGGACTGAAGCTTTCTTT

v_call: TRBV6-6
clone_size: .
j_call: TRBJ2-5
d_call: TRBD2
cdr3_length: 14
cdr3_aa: CASSILSSGETQYF
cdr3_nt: TGTGCCAGCAGTATACTTTCTAGCGGGGAGACCCAGTACTTC

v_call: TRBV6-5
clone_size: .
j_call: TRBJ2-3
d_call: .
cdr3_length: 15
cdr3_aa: CASSYPEAPTDTQYF
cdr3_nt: TGTGCCAGCAGTTACCCCGAAGCACCCACAGATACGCAGTATTTT

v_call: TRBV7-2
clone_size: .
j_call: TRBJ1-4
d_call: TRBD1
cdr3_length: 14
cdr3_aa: CASSLGADRGKLFF
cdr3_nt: TGTGCCAGCAGCTTAGGGGCCGACAGGGGAAAACTGTTTTTT

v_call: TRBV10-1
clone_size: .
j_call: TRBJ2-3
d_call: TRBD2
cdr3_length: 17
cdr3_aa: CASSESGLAGGPDTQYF
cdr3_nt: TGCGCCAGCAGTGAGTCGGGACTAGCGGGAGGGCCGGATACGCAGTATTTT

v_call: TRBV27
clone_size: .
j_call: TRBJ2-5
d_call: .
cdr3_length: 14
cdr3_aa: CASSLSPPQETQYF
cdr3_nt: TGTGCCAGCAGTTTATCCCCCCCCCAGGAGACCCAGTACTTC

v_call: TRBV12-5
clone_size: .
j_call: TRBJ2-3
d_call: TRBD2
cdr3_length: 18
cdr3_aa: CASAMGLAGTRAPRTQYF
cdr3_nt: TGTGCTAGTGCCATGGGACTAGCGGGAACCCGCGCTCCCCGTACGCAGTATTTT

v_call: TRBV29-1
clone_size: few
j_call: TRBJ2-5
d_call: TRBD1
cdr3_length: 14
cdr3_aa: CSVERGTGQETQYF
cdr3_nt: TGCAGCGTTGAGCGGGGGACAGGGCAAGAGACCCAGTACTTC

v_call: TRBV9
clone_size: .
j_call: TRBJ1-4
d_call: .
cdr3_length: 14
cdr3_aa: CASSPYGGNEKLFF
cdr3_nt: TGTGCCAGCAGCCCGTACGGGGGTAATGAAAAACTGTTTTTT

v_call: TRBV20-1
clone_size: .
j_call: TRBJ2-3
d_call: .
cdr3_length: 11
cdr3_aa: CSASGADTQYF
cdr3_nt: TGCAGTGCGTCCGGGGCAGATACGCAGTATTTT

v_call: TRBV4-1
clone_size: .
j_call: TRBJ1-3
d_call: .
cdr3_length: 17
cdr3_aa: CASSQEPDSGSGNTIYF
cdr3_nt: TGCGCCAGCAGCCAAGAGCCCGACAGTGGCTCTGGAAACACCATATATTTT

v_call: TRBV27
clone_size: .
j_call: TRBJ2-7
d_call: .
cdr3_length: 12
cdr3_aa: CASSPTGYTLGF
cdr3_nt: TGTGCCAGCAGTCCCACAGGGTACACACTCGGTTTC

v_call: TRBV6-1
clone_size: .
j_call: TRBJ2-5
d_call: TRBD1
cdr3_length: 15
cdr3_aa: CASSEMPGQGETQYF
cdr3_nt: TGTGCCAGCAGTGAAATGCCGGGACAGGGTGAGACCCAGTACTTC

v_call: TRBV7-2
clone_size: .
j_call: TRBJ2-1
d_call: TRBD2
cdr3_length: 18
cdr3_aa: CASSLVGIAGGIYNEQFF
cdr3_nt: TGTGCCAGCAGCCTAGTAGGGATAGCGGGGGGAATCTACAATGAGCAGTTCTTC

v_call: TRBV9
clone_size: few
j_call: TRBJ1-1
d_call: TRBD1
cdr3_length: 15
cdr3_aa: CASSGGPGQETEAFF
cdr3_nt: TGTGCCAGCAGCGGGGGCCCCGGACAGGAGACTGAAGCTTTCTTT

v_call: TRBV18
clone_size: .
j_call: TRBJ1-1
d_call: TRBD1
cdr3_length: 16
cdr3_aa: CASSHRDRGPNTEAFF
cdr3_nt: TGTGCCAGCTCACACCGGGACAGGGGGCCGAACACTGAAGCTTTCTTT

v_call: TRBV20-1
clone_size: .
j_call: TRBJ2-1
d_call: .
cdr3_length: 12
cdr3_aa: CSASAGMNEQFF
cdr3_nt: TGCAGTGCTAGTGCCGGGATGAATGAGCAGTTCTTC

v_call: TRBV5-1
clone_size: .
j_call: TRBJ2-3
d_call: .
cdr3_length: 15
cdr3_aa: CASSLDGGHTDTQYF
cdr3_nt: TGCGCCAGCAGCTTGGATGGGGGACACACAGATACGCAGTATTTT

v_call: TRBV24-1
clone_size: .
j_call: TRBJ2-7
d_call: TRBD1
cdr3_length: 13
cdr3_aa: CATSTGGTYEQYF
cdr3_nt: TGTGCCACGAGCACAGGGGGGACCTACGAGCAGTACTTC

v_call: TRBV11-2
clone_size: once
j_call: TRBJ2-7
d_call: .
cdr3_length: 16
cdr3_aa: CASSPGFWGLLYEQYF
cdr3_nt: TGTGCCAGCAGCCCTGGGTTTTGGGGGCTACTCTACGAGCAGTACTTC

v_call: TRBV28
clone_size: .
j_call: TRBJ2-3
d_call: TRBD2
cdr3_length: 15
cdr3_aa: CASSLSGKGTDTQYF
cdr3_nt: TGTGCCAGCAGTCTCAGCGGGAAGGGCACAGATACGCAGTATTTT

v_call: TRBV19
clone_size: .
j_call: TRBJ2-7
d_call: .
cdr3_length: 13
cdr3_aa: CASSILGDYEQYF
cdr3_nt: TGTGCCAGTAGTATTCTAGGAGACTACGAGCAGTACTTC

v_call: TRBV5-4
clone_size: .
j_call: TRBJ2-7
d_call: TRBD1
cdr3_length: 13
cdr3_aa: CASSFRGSYEQYF
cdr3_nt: TGTGCCAGCAGCTTCAGGGGGTCCTACGAGCAGTACTTC

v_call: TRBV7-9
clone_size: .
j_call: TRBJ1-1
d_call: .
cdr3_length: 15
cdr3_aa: CASSSRTDPEREAFF
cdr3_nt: TGTGCCAGCAGCTCCCGGACAGACCCCGAGCGGGAAGCTTTCTTT

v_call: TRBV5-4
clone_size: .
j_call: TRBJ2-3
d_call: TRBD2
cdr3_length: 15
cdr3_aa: CASSLASGATDTQYF
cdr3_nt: TGTGCCAGCAGCTTGGCGAGCGGGGCCACAGATACGCAGTATTTT

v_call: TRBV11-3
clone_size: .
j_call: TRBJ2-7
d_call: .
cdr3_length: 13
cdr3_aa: CASSLDRSYEQYF
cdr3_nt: TGTGCCAGCAGTTTGGACAGATCCTACGAGCAGTACTTC

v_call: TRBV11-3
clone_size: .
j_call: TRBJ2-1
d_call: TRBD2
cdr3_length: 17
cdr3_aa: CASSSRTSGSSYNEQFF
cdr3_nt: TGTGCCAGCAGCTCGCGGACTAGCGGGAGCTCCTACAATGAGCAGTTCTTC

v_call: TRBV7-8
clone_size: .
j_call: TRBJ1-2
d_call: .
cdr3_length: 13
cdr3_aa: CASSSRTGSGYTF
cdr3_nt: TGTGCCAGCAGCTCCCGCACAGGGTCTGGCTACACCTTC

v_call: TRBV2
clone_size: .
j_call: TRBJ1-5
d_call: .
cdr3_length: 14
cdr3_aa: CASSDDVLDQPQHF
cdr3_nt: TGTGCCAGCAGTGATGATGTACTAGATCAGCCCCAGCATTTT

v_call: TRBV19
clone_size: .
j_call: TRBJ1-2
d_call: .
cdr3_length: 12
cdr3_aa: CASSNAPSGYTF
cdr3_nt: TGTGCCAGTAGCAACGCCCCGAGTGGCTACACCTTC

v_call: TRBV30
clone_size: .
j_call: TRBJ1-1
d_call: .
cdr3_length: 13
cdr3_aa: CAWSVWGDTEAFF
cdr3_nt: TGTGCCTGGAGTGTTTGGGGGGACACTGAAGCTTTCTTT

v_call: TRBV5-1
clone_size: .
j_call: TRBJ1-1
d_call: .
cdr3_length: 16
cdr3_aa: CASSLGAGSLNTEAFF
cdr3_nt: TGCGCCAGCAGCTTGGGGGCCGGGAGCCTGAACACTGAAGCTTTCTTT

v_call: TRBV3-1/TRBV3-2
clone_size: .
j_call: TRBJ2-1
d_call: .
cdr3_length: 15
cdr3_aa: CASSQDRVRGNEQFF
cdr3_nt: TGTGCCAGCAGCCAAGATCGGGTCCGCGGCAATGAGCAGTTCTTC

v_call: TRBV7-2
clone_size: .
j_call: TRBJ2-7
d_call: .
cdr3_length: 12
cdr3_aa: CASSLTPYEQYF
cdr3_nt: TGTGCCAGCAGCCTGACTCCCTACGAGCAGTACTTC

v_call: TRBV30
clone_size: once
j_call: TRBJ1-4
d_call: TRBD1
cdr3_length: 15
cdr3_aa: CAWSPTGAPNEKLFF
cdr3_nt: TGTGCCTGGAGTCCTACAGGGGCCCCTAATGAAAAACTGTTTTTT

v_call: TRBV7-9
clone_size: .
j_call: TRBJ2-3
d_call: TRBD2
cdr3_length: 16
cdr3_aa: CASSPGLAGLTDTQYF
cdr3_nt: TGTGCCAGCAGCCCGGGACTAGCGGGCCTCACAGATACGCAGTATTTT

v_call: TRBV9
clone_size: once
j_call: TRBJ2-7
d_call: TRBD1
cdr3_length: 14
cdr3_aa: CASSSRDRDYEQYF
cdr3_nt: TGTGCCAGCAGCAGCCGGGACAGGGACTACGAGCAGTACTTC

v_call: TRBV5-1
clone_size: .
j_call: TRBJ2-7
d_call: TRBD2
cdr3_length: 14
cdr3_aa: CASSSSGGHYEQYF
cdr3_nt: TGCGCCAGCAGTTCAAGCGGGGGCCACTACGAGCAGTACTTC

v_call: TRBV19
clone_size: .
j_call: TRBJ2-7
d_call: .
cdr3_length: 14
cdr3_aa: CASSMGTSTYEQYF
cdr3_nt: TGTGCCAGTAGTATGGGGACATCCACCTACGAGCAGTACTTC

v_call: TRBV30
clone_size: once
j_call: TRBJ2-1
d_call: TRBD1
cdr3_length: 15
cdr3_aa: CAWHYGDSSDNEQFF
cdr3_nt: TGTGCCTGGCATTACGGGGACAGCTCAGACAATGAGCAGTTCTTC

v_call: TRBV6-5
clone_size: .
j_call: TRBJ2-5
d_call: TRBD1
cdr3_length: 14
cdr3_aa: CASRPDRGRETQYF
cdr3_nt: TGTGCCAGCAGGCCCGACAGGGGGAGAGAGACCCAGTACTTC

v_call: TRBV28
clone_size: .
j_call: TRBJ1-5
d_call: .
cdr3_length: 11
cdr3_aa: CASKSDQPQHF
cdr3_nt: TGTGCCAGCAAGAGTGATCAGCCCCAGCATTTT

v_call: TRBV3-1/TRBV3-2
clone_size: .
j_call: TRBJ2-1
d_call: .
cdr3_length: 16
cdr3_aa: CASSQRGLRFPNEQFF
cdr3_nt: TGTGCCAGCAGCCAAAGAGGACTAAGATTTCCCAATGAGCAGTTCTTC

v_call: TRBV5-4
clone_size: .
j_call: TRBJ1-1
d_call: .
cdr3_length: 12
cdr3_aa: CASTRENTEAFF
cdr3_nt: TGTGCCAGCACCAGGGAGAACACTGAAGCTTTCTTT

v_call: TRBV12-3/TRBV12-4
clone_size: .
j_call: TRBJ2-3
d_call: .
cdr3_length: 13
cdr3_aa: CASKLPNTDTQYF
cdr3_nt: TGTGCCAGCAAGCTCCCTAACACAGATACGCAGTATTTT

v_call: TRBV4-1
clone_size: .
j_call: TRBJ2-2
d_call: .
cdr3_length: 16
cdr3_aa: CASSQEVGANTGELFF
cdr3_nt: TGCGCCAGCAGCCAAGAGGTGGGAGCGAACACCGGGGAGCTGTTTTTT

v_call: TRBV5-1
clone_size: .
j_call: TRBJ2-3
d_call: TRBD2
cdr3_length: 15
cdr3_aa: CASSLWGGSGDTQYF
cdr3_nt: TGCGCCAGCAGCTTGTGGGGCGGGAGTGGAGATACGCAGTATTTT

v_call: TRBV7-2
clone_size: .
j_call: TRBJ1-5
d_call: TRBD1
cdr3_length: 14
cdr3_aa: CASSFQGGNQPQHF
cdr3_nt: TGTGCCAGCAGCTTTCAGGGGGGCAATCAGCCCCAGCATTTT

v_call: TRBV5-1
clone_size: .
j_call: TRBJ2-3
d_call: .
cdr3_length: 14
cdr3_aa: CASRPQGSTDTQYF
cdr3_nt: TGCGCCAGCAGGCCCCAGGGTAGCACAGATACGCAGTATTTT

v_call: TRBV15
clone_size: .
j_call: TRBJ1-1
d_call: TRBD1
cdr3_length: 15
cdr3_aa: CATSRDLTGGTEAFF
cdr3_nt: TGTGCCACCAGCAGAGATCTCACAGGGGGCACTGAAGCTTTCTTT

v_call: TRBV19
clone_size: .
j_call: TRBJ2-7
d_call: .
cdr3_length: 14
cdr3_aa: CASSAGLAYYEQYF
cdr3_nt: TGTGCCAGTAGTGCGGGACTGGCGTACTACGAGCAGTACTTC

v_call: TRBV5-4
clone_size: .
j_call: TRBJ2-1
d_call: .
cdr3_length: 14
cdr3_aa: CASSQLESYNEQFF
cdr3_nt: TGTGCCAGCAGCCAACTAGAATCCTACAATGAGCAGTTCTTC

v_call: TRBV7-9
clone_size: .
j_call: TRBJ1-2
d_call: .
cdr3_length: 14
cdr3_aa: CASSLVNPNYGYTF
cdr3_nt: TGTGCCAGCAGCTTAGTTAATCCCAACTATGGCTACACCTTC

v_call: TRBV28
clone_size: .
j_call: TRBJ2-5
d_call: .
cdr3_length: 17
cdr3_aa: CASSSSGHTLVLATQYF
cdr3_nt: TGTGCCAGCAGTTCCTCGGGACACACACTAGTGTTGGCGACCCAGTACTTC

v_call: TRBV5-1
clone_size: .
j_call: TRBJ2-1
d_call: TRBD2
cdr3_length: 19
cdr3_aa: CASSSYRTSGGSSYNEQFF
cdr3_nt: TGCGCCAGCAGCTCCTACAGGACTAGCGGGGGAAGCTCCTACAATGAGCAGTTCTTC